What follows are 20 T cell receptor beta chains derived from one specimen sequenced in a study of cytomegalovirus exposure and HLA in healthy donors. Data came from immunoSEQ multiplex PCR; TCRdb stores just in-frame clones and leaves some out. The sample has under 250,000 clones, approximately 90% seen once. What was sequenced was PBMCs. These receptor sequences come from a woman between 18 and 29 years old in good health and CMV-seronegative.

The chain links TRBV18 to TRBJ1-4; D is ambiguous. Trimming removed 3 bases at V and 8 bases at J, with 25 bases between. The CDR3 covers 18 residues. Germline loops: CDR1 KGHSH, CDR2 LQKENI. CDR3 amino acids: CASSPVVLSARGNEKLFF. CDR3 DNA sequence: TGTGCCAGCTCACCGGTGGTACTATCTGCTAGAGGGAACGAAAAACTGTTTTTT.

Written as DNA, the CDR3 is TGTGCCAGCAGCTTCGCGACGGGGGGCGCGTACGAGCAGTACTTC. This codes for CASSFATGGAYEQYF. V and J are TRBV11-1 and TRBJ2-7; perhaps TRBD2 as D (7 bases). V lost 3 bases and J 4 bases, leaving 16 bases between the germline ends. The germline V gene encodes CDR1 SGHAT and CDR2 FQDESV (reference sequence). The CDR3 totals 15 residues.

J is TRBJ2-1 and V is TRBV5-1, with 12 bases aligning to TRBD2. This CDR3 comprises 16 residues. The junction had 6 bases not matched to a gene; V was cut back by 0 bases and J by 8 bases. Per the germline V gene, CDR1 is SGHRS and CDR2 is YFSETQ. The CDR3 protein is CASSLGLAGVWDEQFF. The CDR3 bases are TGCGCCAGCAGCTTGGGACTAGCGGGAGTATGGGATGAGCAGTTCTTC.

The rearrangement uses TRBV6-1 and TRBJ2-3, with D tentatively TRBD2 (6 bases). This CDR3 comprises 15 residues. V lost 1 base and J lost 1, with 9 bases in between. Germline CDR1 MNHNS, CDR2 SASEGT. Written as DNA, the CDR3 is TGTGCCAGCAGTGAAGATTCGGGAGGCACAGATACGCAGTATTTT. Translation: CASSEDSGGTDTQYF.

This clone was counted between two and nine times. The chain employs TRBV2 and TRBJ2-7, with TRBD1 matching over 8 bases. The V segment lost 9 bases and the J segment 6 bases; nucleotides outside the gene matches: 10. The CDR3 is 13 amino acids. The V gene's germline CDR1 is SNHLY and CDR2 FYNNEI. The CDR3 sequence is CARGTGVHLEQYF. In nucleotides, the CDR3 is TGTGCCAGGGGGACAGGAGTCCATCTCGAGCAGTACTTC.

The chain employs TRBV29-1 and TRBJ2-1; a weak D match, TRBD1 (5 bases). Germline V gives CDR1 SQVTM, CDR2 ANQGSEA. This CDR3 region has 16 residues. With 3 bases removed from V and 2 bases from J, the gap between germline ends came to 17 bases. The CDR3 sequence is CSVDRGDRIPYNEQFF. The CDR3 nucleotides are TGCAGCGTTGATAGGGGCGATCGAATCCCCTACAATGAGCAGTTCTTC.

The count of this clone is one. The genes are TRBV5-4 and TRBJ2-1; no definite D call. The CDR3 sequence is 13 residues long. Between the trimmed V and J ends, which lost 3 bases and 10 bases, there was a span of 14 bases. Germline values: CDR1 SGHNT, CDR2 YYREEE (reference sequence). Written as DNA, the CDR3 is TGTGCCAGCAGCTCTAGACTCTTCCAAGAGCAGTTCTTC. Its translation: CASSSRLFQEQFF.

This sequence joins TRBV30 and TRBJ1-2; 9 bases line up with TRBD1. V trimming: 5 bases; J trimming: 7 bases; junction bases outside the gene matches: 5. This CDR3 contains 12 residues. Germline CDR1 GTSNPN, CDR2 SVGIG (reference sequence). In DNA, the CDR3 is TGTGCCTGGTCCCAGACAGGGGGTGGCTACACCTTC. This encodes CAWSQTGGGYTF.

The V gene is TRBV6-6, the J gene TRBJ2-2, with 13 bases that match TRBD2. The J segment lost 5 bases and the V segment lost 5 bases, leaving 5 bases of the junction unmatched. CDR1 is MNHNY and CDR2 is SVGAGI in the germline V gene (reference sequence). CDR3 length equals 16 residues. This chain's CDR3 is CASSRTSGRRTGELFF. CDR3 DNA: TGTGCCAGCAGTCGGACTAGCGGGAGAAGAACCGGGGAGCTGTTTTTT.

The rearrangement joins TRBV11-2 to TRBJ2-7; TRBD2 aligns across 9 bases. Germline assignment: CDR1 SGHAT and CDR2 FQNNGV. The CDR3 runs to 16 residues. Trimming at V came to 1 base and at J to 7 bases, leaving 11 bases not matched to a gene. In DNA, the CDR3 is TGTGCCAGCAGCTTAGGCGGGAGGGCCCCAGTTTGGGAGCAGTACTTC. It encodes CASSLGGRAPVWEQYF. Drawing the rest from reference TRBV11-2 and TRBJ2-7, the complete variable domain is EAGVAQSPRYKIIEKRQSVAFWCNPISGHATLYWYQQILGQGPKLLIQFQNNGVVDDSQLPKDRFSAERLKGVDSTLKIQPAKLEDSAVYLCASSLGGRAPVWEQYFGPGTRLTVT.

This chain uses TRBV5-5 with TRBJ2-4; a possible D gene is TRBD2 (5 bases). The CDR3 loop spans 16 amino acids. V lost 6 bases, J lost 3 bases, and 19 bases lay in between. The germline V gene has CDR1 SGHKS and CDR2 YYEKEE (reference sequence). CDR3 sequence reads: CASKVEDPTIKNIQYF. CDR3 sequence (DNA): TGTGCCAGCAAGGTAGAGGACCCGACTATCAAAAACATTCAGTACTTC.

This clone has a handful of counts. The rearrangement links TRBV4-2 to TRBJ1-5; unclear D gene. Trimming shortened V by 0 bases and J by 2 bases, and 11 bases separated the two germline ends. The CDR3 covers 16 residues. Looked up from germline, CDR1 is LGHNA and CDR2 is YNFKEQ. This CDR3 is CASSQELRLGNQPQHF. As DNA, the CDR3 is TGTGCCAGCAGCCAAGAATTGCGTCTTGGCAATCAGCCCCAGCATTTT.

The rearrangement links TRBV19 to TRBJ1-3; D is undetermined. V was pared by 7 bases and J by 0 bases, with 7 bases between. This CDR3 has 13 amino acids. Germline assignment: CDR1 LNHDA and CDR2 SQIVND (reference sequence). CDR3 in DNA: TGTGCCAGTACCCAGGTCTCTGGAAACACCATATATTTT. Amino acid sequence: CASTQVSGNTIYF.

This rearrangement joins TRBV7-8 to TRBJ2-1, with D perhaps TRBD1 (6 bases). Germline V lookup: CDR1 SGHVS, CDR2 FQNEAQ. The length of the CDR3 is 16 residues. With 3 bases removed from V and 0 bases from J, the gap between germline ends came to 12 bases. CDR3 in amino acids: CASSFSGASSYNEQFF. CDR3 coding DNA: TGTGCCAGCAGCTTTTCAGGGGCGAGCTCCTACAATGAGCAGTTCTTC.

The chain carries TRBV9 and TRBJ2-7; 7 nucleotides match TRBD2. Germline V lookup: CDR1 SGDLS, CDR2 YYNGEE. V shed 2 bases, J shed 5 bases, and the junction held 7 bases outside the gene matches. The CDR3 sequence is 14 residues long. As DNA, the CDR3 is TGTGCCAGCAGCGTGCGGGAGTTCAACGACGAGCAGTACTTC. The encoded protein is CASSVREFNDEQYF.

The chain has TRBV18 and TRBJ2-7; D perhaps matches TRBD2 (6 bases). With 3 bases removed from V and 4 bases from J, the gap between germline ends came to 16 bases. Germline lookup yields CDR1 KGHSH and CDR2 LQKENI. This CDR3 is 15 amino acids long. CDR3 sequence reads: CASSPLSGGRYEQYF. The CDR3 region has the DNA TGTGCCAGCTCACCCCTGAGTGGAGGGCGATACGAGCAGTACTTC.

This clone showed up just once. This chain links TRBV6-5 with TRBJ2-7, with D perhaps matching TRBD2 (6 bases). Per the germline V gene, CDR1 is MNHEY and CDR2 is SVGAGI. The V end was cut by 4 bases, the J end by 2 bases, with 12 bases between. The CDR3 has 14 amino acids. DNA of the CDR3: TGTGCCAGCAGTTCTTTGAGACTAGCCTACGAGCAGTACTTC. It translates to CASSSLRLAYEQYF.

V is TRBV11-2 and J is TRBJ2-5, with 9 positions matching TRBD2. Germline V lookup: CDR1 SGHAT, CDR2 FQNNGV. Trimming removed 5 bases from V and 5 bases from J; junction bases left unmatched: 6. This CDR3 is 14 amino acids long. This chain's CDR3 is CASSRSGRRETQYF. The CDR3 DNA reads as TGTGCCAGCAGCCGGAGCGGGAGGCGGGAGACCCAGTACTTC.

V is TRBV2 and J is TRBJ2-7; 7 bases match TRBD1. The germline CDR1 and CDR2 sequences are SNHLY and FYNNEI. The V segment lost 11 bases and the J segment 4 bases; nucleotides outside the gene matches: 11. The CDR3 extends over 13 amino acids. The CDR3 is CAGSRDSLYEQYF. DNA of the CDR3: TGTGCCGGAAGCCGGGACAGCTTATACGAGCAGTACTTC.

The chain has TRBV2 and TRBJ1-4; TRBD1 is a possible D gene (5 bases). Germline-derived CDR1 and CDR2 are SNHLY and FYNNEI. The CDR3 is 13 residues long. V lost 7 bases and J lost 1, with 7 bases in between. The CDR3 sequence: CASNGGTNEKLFF. The CDR3 nucleotides read TGTGCCAGCAACGGGGGAACTAATGAAAAACTGTTTTTT.